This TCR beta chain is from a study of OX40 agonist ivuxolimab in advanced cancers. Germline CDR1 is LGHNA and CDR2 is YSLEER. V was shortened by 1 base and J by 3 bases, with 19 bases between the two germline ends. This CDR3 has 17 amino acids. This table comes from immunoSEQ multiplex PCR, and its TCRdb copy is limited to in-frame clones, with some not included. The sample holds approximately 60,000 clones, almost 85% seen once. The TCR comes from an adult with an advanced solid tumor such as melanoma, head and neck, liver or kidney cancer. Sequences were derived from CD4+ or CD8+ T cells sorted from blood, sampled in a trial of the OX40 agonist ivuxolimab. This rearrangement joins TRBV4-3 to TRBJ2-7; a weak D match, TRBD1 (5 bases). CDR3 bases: TGCGCCAGCAGCCAAGTTACGGCGCCCCCAGGGATCTACGAGCAGTACTTC. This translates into CASSQVTAPPGIYEQYF.